The 16 T cell receptor beta chains given below trace back to one sample, sequenced in a study of tumor-infiltrating lymphocytes in primary liver carcinoma. Blood RNA came from unsorted whole blood; germline DNA was also extracted. TCR beta cDNA was prepared out of 450 to 500 ng total RNA by means of a constant-region primer. Slightly modified ARM-PCR with three nested multiplex PCR rounds yielded TCR beta libraries. Running roughly 10 cycles apiece, the first two PCR rounds relied on TRBV1-TRBV30 forward primers together with a C-beta reverse primer. TCRdb reprocessed the multiplex PCR reads via MiXCR and lists one record per CDR3 protein. The sample consists of hundreds of thousands of distinct CDR3 sequences, 45% to 70% of them appearing once. Source material: peripheral blood. These receptors came from a woman aged 25-40 years with primary liver carcinoma and hepatitis B virus infection.

The chain carries TRBV5-1 and TRBJ2-5; D is unresolved. The CDR3 loop spans 13 amino acids. Germline V gives CDR1 SGHRS, CDR2 YFSETQ. Trimming shortened V by 4 bases and J by 1 base, and 8 bases separated the two germline ends. CDR3 DNA: TGCGCCAGCAGCCCCCAGCCCCAAGAGACCCAGTACTTC. This translates into CASSPQPQETQYF.

This chain uses TRBV9 with TRBJ2-5; D could derive from TRBD1 or TRBD2 (5 bases each). Trimming left V 0 bases short and J 1 base short, with 7 bases between. The CDR3 loop spans 14 amino acids. Per the germline V gene, CDR1 is SGDLS and CDR2 is YYNGEE. For the CDR3, the DNA is TGTGCCAGCAGCGTAGGAGGGACCCAAGAGACCCAGTACTTC. Translation gives CASSVGGTQETQYF.

The V call is TRBV28, the J call TRBJ1-5; 10 bases map to TRBD1. Germline lookup yields CDR1 MDHEN and CDR2 SYDVKM. V was clipped by 6 bases and J by 9 bases; unmatched bases: 8. The CDR3 is made up of 14 amino acids. The CDR3 DNA reads as TGTGCCAGCAGGCCGGGACAGGGGATAGGGCCCCAGCATTTT. As protein: CASRPGQGIGPQHF.

About this clonotype itself: This may be a read error, as it is one base from a much larger clone. The CDR3 nucleotides are TGCAGCGCGGGTAGTAACACTGAAGCTGTCTTT. The encoded protein is CSAGSNTEAVF. The J gene is TRBJ1-1, the V gene TRBV29-1; D not resolved. Germline assignment: CDR1 SQVTM and CDR2 ANQGSEA. This CDR3 has 11 residues.

As regards this clonotype: A much larger clonotype is one base distant, so this may be a read error. The V gene is TRBV29-1, the J gene TRBJ1-2; D might be TRBD1 (6 bases). Germline assignment: CDR1 SQVTM and CDR2 ANQGSEA. The CDR3 covers 12 residues. Written as DNA, the CDR3 is TGCAGCGTTTCCCAGGGGAGGGATGGCTGCACCTTC. Protein product: CSVSQGRDGCTF.

This clonotype was counted only a few times. This chain connects TRBV7-8 to TRBJ2-7, with TRBD1 as a possible D gene (5 bases). V was clipped by 5 bases and J by 5 bases, with 16 bases between them. Germline lookup yields CDR1 SGHVS and CDR2 FQNEAQ. The CDR3 is 14 amino acids. For the CDR3, the DNA is TGTGCCAGCAGCAAAACCCCAGGGTCCCACGAGCAGTACTTC. It yields the protein CASSKTPGSHEQYF.

About this clonotype: A much larger clone lies a single base off, so this may be a read error. The chain joins TRBV6-1 to TRBJ2-2; D not resolved. This CDR3 region has 13 residues. Germline V gene data show CDR1 as MNHNS and CDR2 as SASEGT. The CDR3 coding sequence is TGTACCAGAAAGGACCAGAACACCGGGGAGCTGTTTTTT. Its translation: CTRKDQNTGELFF.

The chain joins TRBV4-1 to TRBJ2-7; 9 nucleotides line up with TRBD2. Germline assignment: CDR1 MGHRA and CDR2 YSYEKL. V was clipped by 4 bases and J by 3 bases; unmatched bases: 13. The CDR3 covers 17 residues. This CDR3 reads CASSPRVSSGDFYEQYF. CDR3 DNA sequence: TGCGCCAGCAGCCCCCGGGTGTCTAGCGGGGATTTCTACGAGCAGTACTTC.

This clonotype was seen at least ten times. This chain joins TRBV6-2 or TRBV6-3 and TRBJ2-3; D unresolved. This CDR3 is 13 amino acids long. Trimming removed 7 bases from V and 3 bases from J, with 11 bases in between. Germline CDR1 and CDR2: MNHEY and SVGEGT. The CDR3 DNA follows: TGTGCCAGCAACCTGATCGAGACAGATACGCAGTATTTT. Amino acids: CASNLIETDTQYF.

Details on this clonotype: Since a much larger clone is just one base distant, this may be a read error. The rearrangement links TRBV29-1 to TRBJ1-2, with D tentatively TRBD1 (5 bases). CDR1 is SQVTM, CDR2 ANQGSEA, per germline. V lost 2 bases and J 8 bases, leaving 9 bases between the germline ends. The CDR3 totals 11 residues. This CDR3 is CSVERGWGYTF. CDR3 nucleotide sequence: TGCAGCGTTGAACGGGGCTGGGGCTACACCTTC.

In its sample, this clonotype was seen many times. CDR3 region: CASTRGWGSPLHF. The DNA of the CDR3 is TGTGCCAGCACACGAGGTTGGGGCTCACCCCTCCACTTT. The genes are TRBV12-3 or TRBV12-4 and TRBJ1-6, with D tentatively TRBD1 (5 bases). The CDR3 sequence is 13 residues long. With 7 bases removed from V and 10 bases from J, the gap between germline ends came to 14 bases.

This clonotype occurred many times. The rearrangement links TRBV4-2 to TRBJ1-2, with D possibly matching TRBD1 (5 bases). CDR3 length: 14 residues. V was cut by 3 bases and J by 6 bases, with 14 bases left in between. Germline V gives CDR1 LGHNA, CDR2 YNFKEQ. CDR3 loop: CASSQSGTLDGYTF. DNA for the CDR3: TGTGCCAGCAGCCAGAGTGGGACGCTGGATGGCTACACCTTC.

Turning to this clonotype: Its ends do not fully match the called genes, so a read error is possible. This rearrangement joins TRBV11-2 to TRBJ2-7; 8 bases agree with TRBD1. Germline V gives CDR1 SGHAT, CDR2 FQNNGV. The CDR3 consists of 14 residues. The CDR3 DNA reads TGTGCCAGCAGCCTATCAGGGGGCCTCTATGAGCATTACTTC. Amino acids: CASSLSGGLYEHYF.

The sample holds many counts of this clonotype. J is TRBJ2-1 and V is TRBV11-2; D perhaps matches TRBD2 (5 bases). Germline V gene lookup returns CDR1 SGHAT and CDR2 FQNNGV. The V gene lost 5 bases and the J gene lost 9 bases, with 17 bases spanning the gap. There are 14 residues in the CDR3. The CDR3, as DNA: TGTGCCAGCAGCCTAAGTCGGGGAATGGGTGAGCAGTTCTTC. It encodes CASSLSRGMGEQFF.

For this clonotype: The CDR3 end shows no conserved phenylalanine or tryptophan, and so a read error is likely. The chain links TRBV11-2 to TRBJ2-7; D ambiguous. Germline CDR1 and CDR2: SGHAT and FQNNGV. The CDR3 runs 11 residues. The CDR3 nucleotides are TGCGCCAGCAGCACTAACTACGAGCAGTACTCC. Translated, it gives CASSTNYEQYS.

Worth noting for this clonotype: A much larger clone sits a single nucleotide away, making a read error possible. V gene TRBV6-5 combines with J gene TRBJ1-5; D call uncertain. This CDR3 has 13 residues. The germline gives CDR1 MNHEY, CDR2 SVGAGI. CDR3 DNA: TGTGCCAGCATTTACCGAGGAGAACAGCCCCAGCATTTT. Translation gives CASIYRGEQPQHF.